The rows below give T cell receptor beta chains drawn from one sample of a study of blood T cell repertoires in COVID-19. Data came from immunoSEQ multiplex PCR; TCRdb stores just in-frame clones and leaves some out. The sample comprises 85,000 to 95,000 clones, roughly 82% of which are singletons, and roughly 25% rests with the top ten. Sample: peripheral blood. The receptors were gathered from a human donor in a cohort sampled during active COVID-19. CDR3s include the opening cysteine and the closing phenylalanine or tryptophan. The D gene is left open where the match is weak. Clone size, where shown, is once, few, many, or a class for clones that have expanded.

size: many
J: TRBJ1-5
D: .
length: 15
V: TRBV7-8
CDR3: CASSSLPGRDQPQHF
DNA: TGTGCCAGCAGCTCCCTCCCAGGGAGGGATCAGCCCCAGCATTTT

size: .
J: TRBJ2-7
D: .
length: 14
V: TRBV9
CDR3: CASSVGSGSYEQYF
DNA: TGTGCCAGCAGCGTAGGAAGCGGCTCCTACGAGCAGTACTTC

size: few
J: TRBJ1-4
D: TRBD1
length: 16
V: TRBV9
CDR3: CASSDDPGQGIEKLFF
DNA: TGTGCCAGCAGCGACGACCCGGGACAGGGAATCGAAAAACTGTTTTTT

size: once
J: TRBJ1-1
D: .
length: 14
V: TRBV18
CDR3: CASSPPVPDTEAFF
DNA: TGTGCCAGCTCACCACCGGTCCCAGACACTGAAGCTTTCTTT

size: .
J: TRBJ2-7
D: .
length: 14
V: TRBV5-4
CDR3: CASNNYGTTYEQYF
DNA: TGTGCCAGCAACAACTATGGGACAACCTACGAGCAGTACTTC

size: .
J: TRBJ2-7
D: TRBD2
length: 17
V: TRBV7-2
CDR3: CASSLAGTSGGHYEQYF
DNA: TGTGCCAGCAGCTTAGCCGGGACTAGCGGGGGGCACTACGAGCAGTACTTC

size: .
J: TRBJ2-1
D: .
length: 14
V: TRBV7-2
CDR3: CASSEGSSYNEQFF
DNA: TGTGCCAGCAGCGAGGGTTCCAGTTACAATGAGCAGTTCTTC

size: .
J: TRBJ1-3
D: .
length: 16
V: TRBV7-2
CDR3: CASSLEQPSSGNTIYF
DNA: TGTGCCAGCAGCTTAGAACAGCCCTCCTCTGGAAACACCATATATTTT

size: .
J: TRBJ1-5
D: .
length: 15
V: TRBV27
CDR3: CASSPWDTFNQPQHF
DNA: TGTGCCAGCAGCCCATGGGACACCTTCAATCAGCCCCAGCATTTT

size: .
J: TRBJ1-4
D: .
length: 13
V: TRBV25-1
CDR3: CASGRLANEKLFF
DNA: TGTGCCAGCGGGAGGTTAGCTAATGAAAAACTGTTTTTT

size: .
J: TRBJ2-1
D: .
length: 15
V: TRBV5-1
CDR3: CASSLSSSSGNEQFF
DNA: TGCGCCAGCAGCTTGTCCTCTAGCTCGGGGAATGAGCAGTTCTTC

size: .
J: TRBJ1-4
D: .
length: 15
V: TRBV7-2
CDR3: CASSLRGAVEEKLFF
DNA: TGTGCCAGCAGCTTACGGGGGGCGGTGGAGGAAAAACTGTTTTTT

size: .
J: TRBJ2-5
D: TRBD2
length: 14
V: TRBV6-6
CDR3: CASSTGTSGETQYF
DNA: TGTGCCAGCAGCACCGGGACTAGCGGGGAGACCCAGTACTTC

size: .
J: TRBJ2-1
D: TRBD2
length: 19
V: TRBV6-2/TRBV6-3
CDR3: CASSYTGLAGRFSYNEQFF
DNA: TGTGCCAGCAGTTACACGGGACTAGCGGGGCGATTCTCCTACAATGAGCAGTTCTTC

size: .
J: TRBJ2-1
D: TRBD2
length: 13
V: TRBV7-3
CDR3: CASSSGTSGEQFF
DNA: TGTGCCAGCAGCTCCGGGACTAGCGGAGAGCAGTTCTTC

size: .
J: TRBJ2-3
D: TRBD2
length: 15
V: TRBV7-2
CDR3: CASSSRGGGADTQYF
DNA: TGTGCCAGCAGCTCCCGCGGGGGGGGAGCAGATACGCAGTATTTT

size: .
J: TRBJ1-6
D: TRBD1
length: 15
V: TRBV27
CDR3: CASGQGSHYNSPLHF
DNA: TGTGCCAGCGGACAGGGGTCTCACTATAATTCACCCCTCCACTTT

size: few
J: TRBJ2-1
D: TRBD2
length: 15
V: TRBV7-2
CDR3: CASSVQVAGNNEQFF
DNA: TGTGCCAGCAGCGTCCAGGTAGCGGGTAACAATGAGCAGTTCTTC

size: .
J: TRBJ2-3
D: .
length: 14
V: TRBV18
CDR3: CASSPVESTDTQYF
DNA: TGTGCCAGCTCACCCGTTGAGAGCACAGATACGCAGTATTTT

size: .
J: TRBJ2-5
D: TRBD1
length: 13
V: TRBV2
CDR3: CASAQGGGETQYF
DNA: TGTGCCAGCGCACAAGGGGGCGGGGAGACCCAGTACTTC

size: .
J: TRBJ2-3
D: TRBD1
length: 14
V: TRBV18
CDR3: CASFRQGMTDTQYF
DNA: TGTGCCAGCTTTAGACAGGGGATGACAGATACGCAGTATTTT

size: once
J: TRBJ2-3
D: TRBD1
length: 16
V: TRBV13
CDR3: CASSRMAGTGSDTQYF
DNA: TGTGCCAGCAGTCGTATGGCCGGGACAGGGTCAGATACGCAGTATTTT

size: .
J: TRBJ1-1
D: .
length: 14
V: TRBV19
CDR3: CASRLGRGYTEAFF
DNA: TGTGCCAGTAGATTAGGGAGAGGGTACACTGAAGCTTTCTTT

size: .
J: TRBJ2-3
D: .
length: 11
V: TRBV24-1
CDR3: CATSDQDTQYF
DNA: TGTGCCACCAGTGATCAGGATACGCAGTATTTT

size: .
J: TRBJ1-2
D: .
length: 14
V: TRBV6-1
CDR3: CASSEDRVNYGYTF
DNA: TGTGCCAGCAGTGAAGACCGGGTTAACTATGGCTACACCTTC

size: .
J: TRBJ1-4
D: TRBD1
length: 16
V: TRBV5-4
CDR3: CASSLRTGTTNEKLFF
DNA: TGTGCCAGCAGCCTCCGGACAGGGACAACTAATGAAAAACTGTTTTTT

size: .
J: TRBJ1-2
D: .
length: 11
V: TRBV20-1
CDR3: CSAYRGGGYTF
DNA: TGCAGTGCTTATCGGGGGGGTGGCTACACCTTC

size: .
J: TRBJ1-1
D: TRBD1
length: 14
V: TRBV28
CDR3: CASSLVRGSTEAFF
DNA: TGTGCCAGCAGTTTGGTCAGGGGGAGCACTGAAGCTTTCTTT

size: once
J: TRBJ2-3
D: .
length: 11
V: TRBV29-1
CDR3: CSVEDSHTQYF
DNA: TGCAGCGTCGAGGACAGTCATACGCAGTATTTT